This T cell receptor (beta chain) was recorded in a study of T cell repertoires in cytomegalovirus infection (dated by TCRdb to between 2017 and 2020). With regard to the full study: The HLA type of each donor mattered for the analysis, because public TCR beta signatures pointed to carriage of CMV infection along with the matching HLA type.

On this clonotype itself: This receptor's antigen is unknown. This clone may be a read error of a much larger clone one base away.

Sequencing was performed on an Illumina HiSeq 1500. TCRdb handled the public reads itself, with Q25 trimming in fastp and clone calling in MiXCR, and kept productive beta chains. Here each entry gathers all rows of one CDR3 protein and keeps the most common genes and DNA. The sample records about 460,000 distinct CDR3 sequences, about 10% of which are singletons. The ten largest clonotypes hold roughly a tenth of the sample. There are 13 amino acids in the CDR3, from cysteine to phenylalanine inclusive. Only CDR3 DNA remains: 39 bases, in frame from the first base. CDR1 and CDR2 were assigned from the germline V gene (reference sequence) as SEHNR and FQNEAQ. What the research found in general, with its limitations: Cumulative frequency of public TCR beta family members discriminated carriers of CMV infection plus the relevant HLA type in this cohort and an independent approximately 400-donor cohort. The ex vivo response was dominated by HLA-C-restricted CMV-specific TCR beta clonotypes, which also provided the single most frequent clonotype in two of eight donors.

Specimen: PBMCs. The TCR comes from a human donor in good health (CMV status not recorded). Some clones in this sample may be carry-over from other donors' samples. The chain is made from TRBV7-9 and TRBJ2-1; the best D guess is TRBD2, with 5 bases matching. The bases read TGTGCCAACAGCCCGGACTCTGTTGGCGAGCAGTTCTTC. This is translated as CANSPDSVGEQFF.